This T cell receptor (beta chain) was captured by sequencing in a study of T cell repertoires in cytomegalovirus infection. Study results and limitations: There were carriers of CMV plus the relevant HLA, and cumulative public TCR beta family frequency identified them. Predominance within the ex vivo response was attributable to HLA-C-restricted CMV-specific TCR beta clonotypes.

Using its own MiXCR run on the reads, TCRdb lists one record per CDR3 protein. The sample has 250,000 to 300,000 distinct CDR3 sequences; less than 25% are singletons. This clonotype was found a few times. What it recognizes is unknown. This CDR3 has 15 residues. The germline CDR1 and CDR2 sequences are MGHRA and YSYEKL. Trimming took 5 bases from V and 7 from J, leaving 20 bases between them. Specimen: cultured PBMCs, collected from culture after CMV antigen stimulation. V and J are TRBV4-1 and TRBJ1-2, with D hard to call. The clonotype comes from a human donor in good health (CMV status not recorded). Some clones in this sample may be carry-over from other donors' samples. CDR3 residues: CASSSLAPWGRGYTF. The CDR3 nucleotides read TGCGCCAGCAGCTCCCTGGCCCCTTGGGGTCGTGGCTACACCTTC.